What follows are 21 T cell receptor beta chains derived from one specimen sequenced in a study of T cell repertoires in cytomegalovirus infection (dated by TCRdb to between 2018 and 2020). No antigen has been assigned to these receptors. Sequenced using an Illumina HiSeq 1500. The public sequencing data were trimmed at Q25 with fastp and processed into clonotypes with MiXCR by TCRdb, which kept only in-frame beta chains. Each CDR3 protein gets just one entry, which takes the most common genes and DNA from the rows behind it. This sample is represented by hundreds of thousands of distinct CDR3 sequences; around a third of them were singletons. In total, the top ten clones hold roughly 16% of the sample. Reading the label with the study, this specimen's treatment or condition is: in vitro stimulation with specific CMV peptide epitopes to enrich CMV-specific T cells. Sequences were derived from cultured PBMCs, sampled from culture after CMV antigen stimulation. The receptor set was obtained from a human donor in good health (CMV status not recorded). Some clones in this sample may be carry-over from other donors' samples.

This chain connects TRBV11-3 to TRBJ2-3; D could derive from TRBD1 or TRBD2 (5 bases each). The V and J ends lost 7 bases and 4 bases respectively, with 12 bases between them. Germline V gene sequence: CDR1 SGHNT, CDR2 YENEEA. The CDR3 is 13 amino acids. The CDR3 coding sequence is TGTGCCAGCATGCGAGGGGCGGCAGATACGCAGTATTTT. Translating it yields CASMRGAADTQYF.

This clonotype was picked up many times. The J gene is TRBJ2-1, the V gene TRBV6-1; TRBD2 matches at 16 bases. J was trimmed by 6 bases and V by 10 bases; bases with no gene match: 15. Germline V lookup: CDR1 MNHNS, CDR2 SASEGT. The CDR3 is made up of 18 amino acids. The CDR3 DNA follows: TGTGCCACGGGCACCGGGACTAGCGGGAGGGCCCGCGGCAATGAGCAGTTCTTC. As protein: CATGTGTSGRARGNEQFF.

The chain links TRBV20-1 to TRBJ1-6; D not resolved. Between the trimmed V and J ends, which lost 5 bases and 10 bases, there was a span of 15 bases. Germline V gene data show CDR1 as DFQATT and CDR2 as SNEGSKA (reference sequence). This CDR3 has 13 residues. The CDR3 loop reads CSAGGLGGSPLHF. The CDR3 bases are TGCAGTGCTGGTGGACTGGGTGGGTCACCCCTCCACTTT.

With regard to this clonotype: Germline and junction disagree at one end, which may indicate a read error. The V and J genes are TRBV7-6 and TRBJ1-5, with 7 nucleotides matching TRBD1. The CDR3 covers 15 residues. Per germline, CDR1 SGHVS and CDR2 FNYEAQ. The CDR3 is CASSPRTGNYQPQQF. The DNA for the CDR3 is TGTGCCAGCAGCCCCAGGACAGGAAATTATCAGCCCCAGCAGTTT. The full variable domain, in which reference TRBV7-6 and TRBJ1-5 provide the parts outside the CDR3, is GAGVSQSPRYKVTKRGQDVALRCDPISGHVSLYWYRQALGQGPEFLTYFNYEAQQDKSGLPNDRFSAERPEGSISTLTIQRTEQRDSAMYRCASSPRTGNYQPQQFGDGTRLSIL.

This sequence joins TRBV29-1 and TRBJ2-1; TRBD2 might be the D (5 bases). The CDR3 sequence is 14 residues long. Germline loops: CDR1 SQVTM, CDR2 ANQGSEA. Trimming removed 2 bases from V and 6 bases from J, with 14 bases in between. In DNA form, the CDR3 reads TGCAGCGTTGAACAGGAGGTCCTCGTCAATGAGCAGTTCTTC. Translating gives CSVEQEVLVNEQFF.

V gene TRBV6-6 combines with J gene TRBJ2-5; tentative D call: TRBD2 (7 bases). CDR3 length: 16 residues. Trimming pared 0 bases from V and 3 bases from J, leaving 14 bases between. Germline CDR1 and CDR2: MNHNY and SVGAGI (reference sequence). The CDR3, as DNA: TGTGCCAGCAGTTACTCCGGGGGGCGCGGAGAAGAGACCCAGTACTTC. Translation gives CASSYSGGRGEETQYF.

This clonotype was recorded many times. The V call is TRBV7-2, the J call TRBJ2-7, with 9 bases aligning to TRBD2. The CDR3 consists of 18 residues. Trimming took 1 base from V and 0 from J; bases not matched to a gene: 10. The germline V gene encodes CDR1 SGHTA and CDR2 FQGNSA. CDR3 nucleotide sequence: TGTGCCAGCAGCTTAGAAATGACTAGCGGATTAAACTCCTACGAGCAGTACTTC. This sequence encodes CASSLEMTSGLNSYEQYF.

In DNA form, the CDR3 reads TGTGCCAGCTCACCACCCGGGACAGCATCCTCTGGAAACACCATATATTTT. Its translation is CASSPPGTASSGNTIYF. The chain links TRBV18 to TRBJ1-3, with 7 bases aligning to TRBD1. This CDR3 has 17 residues. The V gene's germline CDR1 is KGHSH and CDR2 LQKENI. V dropped 0 bases and J dropped 0; count of bases not matched to a gene: 5.

To note about this clonotype: One junction end does not reproduce the germline sequence, and a read error may be involved. The chain has TRBV5-3 and TRBJ2-3; 9 positions match TRBD2. TRBV5-3 is filed as an ORF, its function uncertain. The CDR3 length is 16 residues. The CDR3 here is CASSLRAGGITDTQYF. The CDR3 nucleotides read TGTGCCAGCAGCTTGCGCGCGGGAGGGATCACAGATACGCAGTATTTT.

The table lists this clonotype with a few counts. This chain joins TRBV20-1 and TRBJ2-7; D may be TRBD1 (6 bases). This CDR3 contains 14 residues. V was cut by 0 bases and J by 2 bases, with 11 bases left in between. Looked up from germline, CDR1 is DFQATT and CDR2 is SNEGSKA (reference sequence). CDR3 nucleotide sequence: TGCAGTGCTAGAGATGCAGGGGTAGCCTACGAGCAGTACTTC. It translates to CSARDAGVAYEQYF.

The chain links TRBV6-2 or TRBV6-3 to TRBJ1-1, with D unresolved. V was pared by 2 bases and J by 0 bases, with 4 bases between. Germline-derived CDR1 and CDR2 are MNHEY and SVGEGT. This CDR3 comprises 13 residues. The CDR3 loop reads CASSYPMNTEAFF. The CDR3 region has the DNA TGTGCCAGCAGTTACCCGATGAACACTGAAGCTTTCTTT.

This clonotype was found a few times. The chain uses TRBV6-1 and TRBJ2-7; TRBD1 agrees at 12 bases. The CDR3 totals 14 residues. Germline V CDR1 and CDR2: MNHNS, SASEGT. The V gene end was trimmed by 10 bases and the J gene end by 5 bases; junction bases not matched to a gene: 9. DNA of the CDR3: TGTGCCACCCGACGGGGACAGGGGGCCCACGAGCAGTACGTC. The encoded protein is CATRRGQGAHEQYV.

There are a few counts of this clonotype. This chain connects TRBV28 to TRBJ2-1; D gene unclear. Germline V gene sequence: CDR1 MDHEN, CDR2 SYDVKM. This CDR3 region has 12 residues. The V end was cut by 6 bases, the J end by 10 bases, with 13 bases between. CDR3 sequence (DNA): TGTGCCAGCAGCCTCCCGAAGGTGGAGCAGTTCTTC. Translated, it gives CASSLPKVEQFF.

The J gene is TRBJ2-5, the V gene TRBV20-1; 7 bases fit TRBD2. CDR3 size: 11 residues. Looked up from germline, CDR1 is DFQATT and CDR2 is SNEGSKA (reference sequence). With V trimmed by 3 bases and J by 5 bases, 0 bases remained unmatched. The CDR3 DNA reads TGCAGTGCTAGCGGGAGGGAGACCCAGTACTTC. Translated: CSASGRETQYF.

The rearrangement links TRBV15 to TRBJ2-1, with a tentative D call TRBD1 (6 bases). Germline V gives CDR1 LNHNV, CDR2 YYDKDF (reference sequence). There are 17 residues in the CDR3. Trimming stripped 0 bases from V and 4 bases from J, with 16 bases between. CDR3 residues: CATSRELTGSAYNEQFF. CDR3 in DNA: TGTGCCACCAGCAGAGAACTAACAGGGTCGGCTTACAATGAGCAGTTCTTC. Together with reference TRBV15 and TRBJ2-1, the CDR3 gives the full variable domain: DAMVIQNPRYQVTQFGKPVTLSCSQTLNHNVMYWYQQKSSQAPKLLFHYYDKDFNNEADTPDNFQSRRPNTSFCFLDIRSPGLGDTAMYLCATSRELTGSAYNEQFFGPGTRLTVL.

The rearrangement links TRBV19 to TRBJ2-7, with TRBD2 matching over 7 bases. From germline, CDR1 is LNHDA and CDR2 SQIVND (reference sequence). The CDR3 contains 14 residues. Trimming took 5 bases from V and 3 from J; bases not matched to a gene: 7. Written as DNA, the CDR3 is TGTGCCAGTAGTGCCACGGCGGGGGACTACGAGCAGTACGTC. This codes for CASSATAGDYEQYV.

This clonotype has only a few counts. V usage is TRBV7-2 and J usage is TRBJ2-7; 10 bases are a match to TRBD1. Germline V lookup: CDR1 SGHTA, CDR2 FQGNSA. V shed 5 bases and J 3 bases; nucleotides not matched to a gene: 7. The CDR3 length is 15 residues. The CDR3: CASSDDRGPLYEQYF. DNA for the CDR3: TGTGCCAGCAGCGACGACAGGGGGCCCCTCTACGAGCAGTACTTC.

This clonotype occurred a few times. The chain joins TRBV7-2 to TRBJ1-2, with TRBD1 as a possible D gene (5 bases). Looked up from germline, CDR1 is SGHTA and CDR2 is FQGNSA. V gave up 5 bases and J gave up 4 bases, with 8 bases separating them. The CDR3 covers 12 residues. The CDR3 region has the DNA TGTGCCAGCAGCACCCAGGGCTATGGCTACACCTTC. This codes for CASSTQGYGYTF.

This clonotype was found a few times. This sequence joins TRBV4-1 and TRBJ2-5; TRBD2 is a possible D gene (6 bases). This CDR3 spans 14 amino acids. With 0 bases removed from V and 3 bases from J, the gap between germline ends came to 8 bases. Per the germline V gene, CDR1 is MGHRA and CDR2 is YSYEKL. CDR3 amino acids: CASSQDGGKETQYF. CDR3 nucleotides: TGCGCCAGCAGCCAAGATGGCGGGAAAGAGACCCAGTACTTC.

V gene TRBV24-1 combines with J gene TRBJ2-1, with 13 nucleotides matching TRBD2. Trimming removed 4 bases from V and 9 bases from J; junction bases left unmatched: 5. CDR1 is KGHDR and CDR2 is SFDVKD in the germline V gene. The CDR3 consists of 15 residues. The CDR3 coding sequence is TGTGCCACCAGTGACGGGACTAGCGGGATACTTGAGCAGTTCTTC. The encoded protein is CATSDGTSGILEQFF.

The CDR3 DNA is TGTGCCAGCAGTGCCGGGACACAAACAACCACCGGGGAGCTGTTTTTT. Translated, it gives CASSAGTQTTTGELFF. J is TRBJ2-2 and V is TRBV12-3 or TRBV12-4; maybe TRBD1 (6 bases). This CDR3 comprises 16 residues. The V end was cut by 5 bases, the J end by 4 bases, with 17 bases between.